This T cell receptor (beta chain) was recorded in a study of T cell repertoires in cytomegalovirus infection. Study-wide background: Selection of CMV epitopes for the study included recently identified HLA-C-restricted and well-studied HLA-B-restricted ones. CMV infection and matching HLA type were both indicated by public TCR beta signatures. The study's findings and limits: Identification of carriers of CMV plus the relevant HLA was performed using cumulative public TCR beta family frequency. HLA-C-restricted TCR beta clonotypes specific for CMV led the ex vivo response.

Germline values: CDR1 LGHDT, CDR2 YNNKEL (reference sequence). The CDR3 is 13 residues long. Only one count was recorded for this clonotype. As yet, its antigen is unknown. Relative to the germline gene, one junction end is altered; a read error may explain this. MiXCR, run by TCRdb on the reads, gives a single entry per CDR3 protein. The sample consists of about 890,000 distinct CDR3 sequences, roughly 30% of them appearing once. The sample consisted of cultured CD8+ T cells from PBMCs, taken from culture after CMV antigen stimulation. The V call is TRBV3-1, the J call TRBJ2-5; D remains unclear. The clonotype was recovered from a human donor in good health (CMV status not recorded). Some clones in this sample may be carry-over from other donors' samples. CDR3 nucleotides: TGTGCCAGCAGCAAAGAGATCCGAGAGACCCAGTACTTC. This encodes CASSKEIRETQYF.